What follows describes a single T cell receptor beta chain. CDR1 is SGHAT, CDR2 FQNNGV, per germline. This CDR3 is built from 15 residues. V was shortened by 2 bases and J by 2 bases, with 11 bases between the two germline ends. TCRdb itself ran the 5' RACE reads through MiXCR, one entry per CDR3 protein. The sample lists 80,000 or so distinct CDR3 sequences, roughly 13% occurring once. This specimen comes from a study of early T cells in non-severe SARS-CoV-2 infection. The clonotype comes from an adult who was a healthcare worker with PCR-confirmed SARS-CoV-2 infection or an uninfected control (not recorded which). V is TRBV11-2 and J is TRBJ2-3, with D possibly being TRBD2 (6 bases). The sample was whole blood. CDR3 region: CASSLLGGYTDTQYF. In DNA, the CDR3 is TGTGCCAGCAGCTTACTAGGAGGGTACACAGATACGCAGTATTTT.